The entry below gives a single T cell receptor beta chain sequence along with its context. The germline CDR1 and CDR2 sequences are GTSNPN and SVGIG (reference sequence). This CDR3 comprises 14 residues. Trimming took 2 bases from V and 3 from J, leaving 10 bases between them. Time point specified: baseline pretreatment blood. Treatment defined: 15 Gy SBRT to primary tumor, nephrectomy 4 weeks later. These data originate in a study of radiation and T cells in renal cell carcinoma. Sequencing was performed with immunoSEQ multiplex PCR; in TCRdb, only in-frame clones are kept and a portion is missing. The sample records 85,000 to 100,000 clones, less than 90% being singletons.

The clonotype comes from a man in his fifties with renal cell carcinoma. The chain joins TRBV30 to TRBJ1-4; TRBD1 is a possible D gene (5 bases). Sequenced material: blood, taken from a patient whose treatment included radiotherapy and nephrectomy. In nucleotides, the CDR3 is TGTGCCTGGAGTTCGGGACCCCCTAATGAAAAACTGTTTTTT. Its translation: CAWSSGPPNEKLFF.